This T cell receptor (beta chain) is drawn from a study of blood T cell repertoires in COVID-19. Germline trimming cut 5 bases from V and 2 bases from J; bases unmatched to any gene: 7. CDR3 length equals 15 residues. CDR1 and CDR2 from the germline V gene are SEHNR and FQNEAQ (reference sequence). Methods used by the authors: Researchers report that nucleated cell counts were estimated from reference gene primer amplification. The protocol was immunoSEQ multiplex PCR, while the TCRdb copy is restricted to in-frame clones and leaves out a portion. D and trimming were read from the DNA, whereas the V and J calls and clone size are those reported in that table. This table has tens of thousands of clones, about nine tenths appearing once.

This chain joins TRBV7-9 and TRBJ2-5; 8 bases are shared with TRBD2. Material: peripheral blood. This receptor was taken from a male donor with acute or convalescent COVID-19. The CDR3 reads CASSRGSGVQETQYF. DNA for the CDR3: TGTGCCAGCAGCCGGGGTAGCGGGGTGCAAGAGACCCAGTACTTC.